Included here is one TCR beta chain sequence, with context. Original processing notes: Nucleated cell counts were estimated from reference gene primer amplification. Profiling relied on immunoSEQ multiplex PCR, and the TCRdb table lists in-frame clones only, not all of them. V, J and clone size reflect that table, while D and trimming were determined from the DNA. The sample holds some 230,000 clones, 75% to 85% seen once. Germline lookup yields CDR1 SGHDT and CDR2 YYEEEE. The CDR3 has 17 amino acids. V lost 1 base to trimming and J lost 1 base, with 16 bases between them. This record belongs to a study of blood T cell repertoires in COVID-19.

Sequenced input: peripheral blood. The J gene is TRBJ2-3, the V gene TRBV5-6; unclear D gene. The TCR originated in a woman aged 45 to 65 with acute or convalescent COVID-19. The CDR3: CASSLLLGGQGTDTQYF. CDR3 DNA: TGTGCCAGCAGCTTGCTTCTCGGTGGGCAGGGCACAGATACGCAGTATTTT.